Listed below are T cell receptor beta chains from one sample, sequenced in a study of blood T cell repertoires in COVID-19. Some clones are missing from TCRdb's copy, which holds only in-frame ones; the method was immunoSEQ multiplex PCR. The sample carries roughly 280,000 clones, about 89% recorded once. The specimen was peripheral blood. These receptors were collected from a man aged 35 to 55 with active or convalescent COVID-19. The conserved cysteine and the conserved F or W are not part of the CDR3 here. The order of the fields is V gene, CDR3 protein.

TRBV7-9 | ASSLALDGTEAF
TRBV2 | ASSEAGTGALNTGELF
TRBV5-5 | ASSSGQGRTDTQY
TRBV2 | ASTETDSNQPQH
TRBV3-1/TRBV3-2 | ASNTRGPSYEQY
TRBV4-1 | ASSRAEITDTQY
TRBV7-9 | ASSPGHYNEQF
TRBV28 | ASSETGGYDSPLH
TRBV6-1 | ASSEPGDETNEKLF
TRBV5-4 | ASSSQDTDTQY
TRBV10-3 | AIAGTSGGRSYNEQF
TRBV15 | ATNEGSFGPSTDTQY
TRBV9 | ASSVGQSAGAITGELF
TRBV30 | AWSAGQTRGAF
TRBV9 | ASSVNRETGELF
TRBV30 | AWSVRQGHQPQH
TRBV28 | ASSLAGGENYGYT
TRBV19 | ASSTRAGGPDTQY
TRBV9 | ASSSGTVASSYEQY
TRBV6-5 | ASSYSEEWQPQH
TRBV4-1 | ASSQVNLAVTDTQY
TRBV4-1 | ASSSPGLGGEQF
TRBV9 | ASSAGLLNGYT
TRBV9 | ASGGSNTDTQY
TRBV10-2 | ASSEGGGTVASPLH
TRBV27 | ASSLERYTGELF
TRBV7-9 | ASSLGSRGYGYT
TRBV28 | ASRIPGQGDIQY
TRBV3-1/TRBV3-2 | ASSPKDRGTPHEQY
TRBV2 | ASSYRGTEAF
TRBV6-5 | ASSSAAPANTGELF
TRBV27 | ASIQDTQY
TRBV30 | ACKLGSQETQY
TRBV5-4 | ASSPSNTGELF
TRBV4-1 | ASSQGPNTGFEQF
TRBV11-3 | ASSFTSAATDTQY
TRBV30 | AWSAQAGVANEKLF
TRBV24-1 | ATRVAVNTEAF
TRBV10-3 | AIRGGYNEQF
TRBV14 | ASNQGVVVQF
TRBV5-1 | ASSFRTGDTGELF
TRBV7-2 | ASSFAGGERGGELF
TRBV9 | ASSLTGNNNSPLH
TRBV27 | ASTRTGPGSDTQY
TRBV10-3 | AIRFAVAQGYT
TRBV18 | ASSPSSTGGAGTQY
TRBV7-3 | ASSPQGATYNEQF
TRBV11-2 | ASSLSPNGGQPQH